Sequencing of this T cell receptor (beta chain) was carried out in a study of blood T cell repertoires in COVID-19. Seattle patients were enrolled during active infection and followed longitudinally. Study processing details: Amplification of reference gene primers provided the estimated nucleated cell counts. The assay was immunoSEQ multiplex PCR, and TCRdb's table has in-frame clones only and misses some. Clonal size and the V and J genes are those of that table, whereas D and trimming came from the DNA. The sample yields about 430,000 clones, about 87% seen once. The sample comprised peripheral blood. The origin of this receptor is a man aged 18-30 years with COVID-19, enrolled during active disease.

The CDR3 loop reads CASSSYDRATGSPLHF. The CDR3, as DNA: TGCGCCAGCAGCTCATATGACAGGGCGACGGGTTCACCCCTCCACTTT. The chain joins TRBV5-1 to TRBJ1-6; 7 nucleotides agree with TRBD1. V dropped 3 bases and J dropped 9; count of bases not matched to a gene: 12. Germline V gives CDR1 SGHRS, CDR2 YFSETQ. The CDR3 contains 16 residues.